The 27 T cell receptor beta chains in this list originate from one sample, sequenced in a study of CD8 T cells in Susac syndrome. Reverse transcription of about 0.5 to 1 ug RNA was performed with random hexamers. Using its own MiXCR run on the immunoSEQ multiplex PCR reads, TCRdb lists one record per CDR3 protein. The table has approximately 150,000 distinct CDR3 sequences, roughly 94% seen once. Sequenced material: CD4+ T cells from PBMCs. Every receptor here comes from a human donor in good health.

V is TRBV10-3 and J is TRBJ1-2; possibly TRBD1 for D (6 bases). There are 13 residues in the CDR3. V lost 10 bases and J 3 bases, leaving 15 bases between the germline ends. CDR1 ENHRY and CDR2 SYGVKD come from the germline V gene. CDR3 coding DNA: TGTGCCACTGAGCCGCAGGGGCACTATGGCTACACCTTC. Translating gives CATEPQGHYGYTF.

This clonotype was recorded once. The rearrangement links TRBV5-1 to TRBJ1-4; 10 bases line up with TRBD1. V was clipped by 4 bases and J by 8 bases; unmatched bases: 5. Germline V gene lookup returns CDR1 SGHRS and CDR2 YFSETQ. The CDR3 has 14 residues. CDR3 amino acids: CASSRTGGQEKLFF. CDR3 nucleotide sequence: TGCGCCAGCAGCCGGACAGGGGGGCAAGAAAAACTGTTTTTT.

This chain uses TRBV9 with TRBJ2-1; 9 bases agree with TRBD2. The CDR3 spans 16 residues. Germline V gene lookup returns CDR1 SGDLS and CDR2 YYNGEE. V was clipped by 0 bases and J by 2 bases; unmatched bases: 3. The CDR3 sequence is CASSVAVAGAYNEQFF. The CDR3, as DNA: TGTGCCAGCAGCGTAGCGGTAGCGGGAGCCTACAATGAGCAGTTCTTC.

V gene TRBV4-2 combines with J gene TRBJ2-7; TRBD2 matches 7 bases. The CDR3 is 15 residues long. J was trimmed by 2 bases and V by 1 base; bases with no gene match: 5. CDR1 and CDR2 (germline): LGHNA, YNFKEQ. CDR3 protein: CASSQAGSGAYEQYF. In DNA form, the CDR3 reads TGTGCCAGCAGCCAAGCAGGCAGCGGGGCCTACGAGCAGTACTTC.

The rearrangement joins TRBV27 to TRBJ2-4, with 7 bases fitting TRBD1. Per germline, CDR1 MNHEY and CDR2 SMNVEV (reference sequence). Trimming removed 5 bases from V and 10 bases from J; junction bases left unmatched: 14. This CDR3 contains 15 residues. CDR3 sequence reads: CASSDQGVPRGIQYF. CDR3 bases: TGTGCCAGCAGTGACCAGGGGGTTCCGAGGGGAATTCAGTACTTC.

This chain uses TRBV12-3 or TRBV12-4 with TRBJ2-5; TRBD1 agrees at 9 bases. J gave up 3 bases and V 2 bases, and 1 base lay outside the gene matches. The CDR3 consists of 14 residues. The CDR3 loop is CASSLRDREETQYF. CDR3 nucleotides: TGTGCCAGCAGTTTAAGGGACAGGGAAGAGACCCAGTACTTC.

The rearrangement uses TRBV6-5 and TRBJ1-4; no definite D call. The CDR3 consists of 11 residues. The germline V and J ends were trimmed by 5 bases and 6 bases, with 4 bases remaining between them. From germline, CDR1 is MNHEY and CDR2 SVGAGI. CDR3 in amino acids: CASSRDEKLFF. The CDR3 nucleotides read TGTGCCAGCAGTCGCGATGAAAAACTGTTTTTT.

This clonotype was recorded only once. The gene calls are TRBV6-2 or TRBV6-3 and TRBJ2-7; D possibly corresponds to TRBD1 (6 bases). Trimming stripped 5 bases from V and 9 bases from J, with 11 bases between. The V gene's germline CDR1 is MNHEY and CDR2 SVGEGT. The CDR3 extends over 11 amino acids. CDR3 bases: TGTGCCAGCAGTCAAGGGGGTCTGCAGTACTTC. The encoded protein is CASSQGGLQYF.

V usage is TRBV12-3 or TRBV12-4 and J usage is TRBJ2-1; no definite D call. CDR3 length equals 15 residues. V was trimmed by 7 bases and J by 0 bases, leaving 13 bases between them. CDR3 nucleotide sequence: TGTGCCAGCACCCCCCTGGGCGGCTCCTACAATGAGCAGTTCTTC. This encodes CASTPLGGSYNEQFF.

This clonotype has a single count. The chain links TRBV19 to TRBJ1-5; D gene ambiguous. CDR3 length: 15 amino acids. The V end was cut by 2 bases, the J end by 1 base, with 9 bases between. Germline V gene sequence: CDR1 LNHDA, CDR2 SQIVND (reference sequence). CDR3 residues: CASSISRRSNQPQHF. In nucleotides, the CDR3 is TGTGCCAGTAGTATAAGTCGACGGAGCAATCAGCCCCAGCATTTT.

The chain links TRBV4-1 to TRBJ2-3, with a weak D call TRBD2 (5 bases). Trimming took off 4 bases at V and 2 bases at J, with 16 bases between the two ends. CDR1 is MGHRA and CDR2 is YSYEKL in the germline V gene. The CDR3 extends over 16 amino acids. CDR3: CASSLLGGSHTDTQYF. CDR3 coding DNA: TGCGCCAGCAGCCTATTGGGTGGGAGCCACACAGATACGCAGTATTTT.

CDR3 DNA sequence: TGCGCCAGCAGCTTGGAACCGGGACAGGGTTCGGAGCAGTACTTC. This gives the protein CASSLEPGQGSEQYF. This chain connects TRBV5-1 to TRBJ2-7; 9 nucleotides align to TRBD1. The germline V gene encodes CDR1 SGHRS and CDR2 YFSETQ. The CDR3 is 15 residues long. The J segment lost 7 bases and the V segment lost 0 bases, leaving 8 bases of the junction unmatched.

The chain carries TRBV6-6 and TRBJ2-5, with no clear D. This CDR3 is 10 amino acids long. Trimming took 6 bases from V and 5 from J, leaving 4 bases between them. Germline CDR1 MNHNY, CDR2 SVGAGI (reference sequence). The CDR3 DNA follows: TGTGCCAGCAGAAGGGAGACCCAGTACTTC. This encodes CASRRETQYF.

The chain carries TRBV7-6 and TRBJ2-5, with 9 bases fitting TRBD2. Per germline, CDR1 SGHVS and CDR2 FNYEAQ. Trimming cost V 1 base and J 5 bases; bases outside gene matches: 8. The CDR3 is made up of 16 amino acids. CDR3 protein: CASSLVVAGVGETQYF. The DNA for the CDR3 is TGTGCCAGCAGCTTAGTGGTAGCGGGAGTGGGGGAGACCCAGTACTTC.

The CDR3 DNA follows: TGTGCCAGCCCGGTCCGGGAGGAAGGGCCCTACAATGAGCAGTTCTTC. The encoded protein is CASPVREEGPYNEQFF. J is TRBJ2-1 and V is TRBV5-6; 7 bases match TRBD2. Germline V gene lookup returns CDR1 SGHDT and CDR2 YYEEEE. This CDR3 contains 16 residues. J gave up 2 bases and V 7 bases, and 12 bases lay outside the gene matches.

This clonotype came up once. This chain links TRBV7-8 with TRBJ2-1; TRBD2 matches at 9 bases. Germline V gene lookup returns CDR1 SGHVS and CDR2 FQNEAQ. J gave up 9 bases and V 6 bases, and 9 bases lay outside the gene matches. CDR3 length equals 14 residues. The CDR3 here is CASRPGLALTEQFF. The CDR3 nucleotides read TGTGCCAGCAGGCCGGGACTAGCCCTCACTGAGCAGTTCTTC.

J is TRBJ1-1 and V is TRBV27; D is perhaps TRBD1 (5 bases). The germline gives CDR1 MNHEY, CDR2 SMNVEV (reference sequence). The CDR3 runs 14 residues. Trimming removed 5 bases from V and 10 bases from J, with 20 bases in between. This CDR3 reads CASSPQGRGARAFF. Written as DNA, the CDR3 is TGTGCCAGCAGTCCACAAGGTCGAGGGGCTAGAGCTTTCTTT.

This clonotype was detected only once. The DNA for the CDR3 is TGTGCCAGCAGCTCCCGGTGGGGCGGGGGCTACACCTTC. Protein sequence: CASSSRWGGGYTF. The genes are TRBV9 and TRBJ1-2, with D maybe TRBD1 (5 bases). CDR1 is SGDLS and CDR2 is YYNGEE in the germline V gene. CDR3 length: 13 residues. Trimming took off 4 bases at V and 8 bases at J, with 15 bases between the two ends.

The chain is built from TRBV5-1 and TRBJ2-7, with TRBD1 matching 12 bases. The V segment lost 1 base and the J segment 3 bases; nucleotides outside the gene matches: 5. The CDR3 totals 16 residues. Germline lookup yields CDR1 SGHRS and CDR2 YFSETQ. The DNA for the CDR3 is TGCGCCAGCAGCTTGACCGGGACAGGGGGCGACTACGAGCAGTACTTC. Translated: CASSLTGTGGDYEQYF.

The V and J genes are TRBV7-6 and TRBJ1-5; no definite D call. Trimming removed 5 bases from V and 6 bases from J, with 17 bases in between. This CDR3 is 15 amino acids long. Germline lookup yields CDR1 SGHVS and CDR2 FNYEAQ. CDR3 nucleotide sequence: TGTGCCAGCAGCCCCGCAGGCTACAATCGTCAGCCCCAGCATTTT. Translation gives CASSPAGYNRQPQHF.

This clonotype was seen a single time. V gene TRBV20-1 combines with J gene TRBJ1-1; D unresolved. Germline lookup yields CDR1 DFQATT and CDR2 SNEGSKA (reference sequence). V shed 0 bases and J shed 5 bases, with 7 bases lying between them. The CDR3 consists of 12 residues. The CDR3 region has the DNA TGCAGTGCTAGAGAAGAGGTGACTGAAGCTTTCTTT. This sequence encodes CSAREEVTEAFF.

The chain combines TRBV20-1 with TRBJ2-1; TRBD2 aligns across 9 bases. J was trimmed by 7 bases and V by 6 bases; bases with no gene match: 13. Germline V CDR1 and CDR2: DFQATT, SNEGSKA (reference sequence). This CDR3 contains 15 residues. The CDR3 region has the DNA TGCAGTGCACCTCGGGCTAGCGGGATCCGGAATGAGCAGTTCTTC. It is translated as CSAPRASGIRNEQFF.

The rearrangement links TRBV9 to TRBJ1-1; D may be TRBD1 (6 bases). V lost 6 bases and J lost 0, with 15 bases in between. This CDR3 spans 15 amino acids. Germline CDR1 SGDLS, CDR2 YYNGEE. The CDR3: CASTRGGQMNTEAFF. CDR3 DNA sequence: TGTGCCAGCACCAGGGGTGGGCAGATGAACACTGAAGCTTTCTTT.

The V and J genes are TRBV12-3 or TRBV12-4 and TRBJ2-7, with TRBD1 matching 7 bases. The ends lost 3 bases at V and 5 bases at J; junction bases unmatched: 4. The CDR3 is 13 amino acids. CDR3 region: CASSFGTADEQYF. The CDR3 DNA follows: TGTGCCAGCAGTTTTGGGACAGCGGACGAGCAGTACTTC.

This clonotype was observed once. The gene calls are TRBV6-4 and TRBJ2-6, with 8 nucleotides matching TRBD1. Germline V CDR1 and CDR2: MRHNA, SNTAGT. V lost 5 bases to trimming and J lost 0 bases; unmatched junction nucleotides: 9. The CDR3 contains 18 residues. This CDR3 reads CASSTNPTGDSGANVLTF. The CDR3, as DNA: TGTGCCAGCAGTACGAACCCGACAGGGGACTCTGGGGCCAACGTCCTGACTTTC.

This CDR3 reads CATSLADTQYF. CDR3 sequence (DNA): TGTGCCACCAGTTTAGCTGATACGCAGTATTTT. The V call is TRBV24-1, the J call TRBJ2-3; D uncertain. Per the germline V gene, CDR1 is KGHDR and CDR2 is SFDVKD. The CDR3 has 11 amino acids. V was pared by 6 bases and J by 6 bases, with 6 bases between.

The gene calls are TRBV20-1 and TRBJ1-5, with D possibly matching TRBD1 (6 bases). The CDR3 contains 13 residues. V was pared by 4 bases and J by 8 bases, with 15 bases between. CDR1 and CDR2 from the germline V gene are DFQATT and SNEGSKA (reference sequence). In nucleotides, the CDR3 is TGCAGTGCTATAAGGGACATACAGGAGCCCCAGCATTTT. Its translation: CSAIRDIQEPQHF.